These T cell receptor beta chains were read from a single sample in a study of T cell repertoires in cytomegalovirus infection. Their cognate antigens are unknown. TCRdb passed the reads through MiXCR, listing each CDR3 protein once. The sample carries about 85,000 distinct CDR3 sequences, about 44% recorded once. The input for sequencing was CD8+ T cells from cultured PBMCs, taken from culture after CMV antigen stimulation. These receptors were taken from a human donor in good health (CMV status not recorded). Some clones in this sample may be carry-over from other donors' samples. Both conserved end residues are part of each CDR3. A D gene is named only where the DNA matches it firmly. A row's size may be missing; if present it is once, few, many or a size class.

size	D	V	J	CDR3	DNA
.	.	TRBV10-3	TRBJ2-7	CAISEKGGGTDYEQYF	TGTGCCATCAGTGAGAAAGGTGGGGGGACGGATTACGAGCAGTACTTC
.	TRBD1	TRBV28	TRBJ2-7	CASSAGTGSFEQYF	TGTGCCAGCAGTGCCGGGACAGGATCGTTCGAGCAGTACTTC
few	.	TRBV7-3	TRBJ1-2	CASSHAGGDYYGYTF	TGTGCCAGCAGCCACGCCGGGGGGGACTACTATGGCTACACCTTC
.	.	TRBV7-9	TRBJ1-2	CASKGSGQDYGYTF	TGTGCCAGCAAGGGCTCGGGACAAGACTATGGCTACACCTTC
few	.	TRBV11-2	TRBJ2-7	CASSLGLTYEQYF	TGTGCCAGCAGCTTGGGGCTGACCTACGAGCAGTACTTC
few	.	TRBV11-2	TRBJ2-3	CASSARRDSTDTQYF	TGTGCCAGCAGCGCTAGGAGGGACAGCACAGATACGCAGTATTTT
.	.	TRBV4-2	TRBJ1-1	CASSQESGLNTEAFF	TGTGCCAGCAGCCAAGAATCGGGATTGAACACTGAAGCTTTCTTT
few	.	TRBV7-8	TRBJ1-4	CASSLGSGGEKLFF	TGTGCCAGCAGCTTGGGCTCGGGTGGTGAAAAACTGTTTTTT
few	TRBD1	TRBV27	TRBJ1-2	CASISLNRGHYGYTF	TGTGCCAGCATATCTTTGAACAGGGGCCACTATGGCTACACCTTC
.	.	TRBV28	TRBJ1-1	CASSPPRTEAFF	TGTGCCAGCAGTCCACCGAGGACTGAAGCTTTCTTT
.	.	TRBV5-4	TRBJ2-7	CASSGGVHEQYF	TGTGCCAGCAGCGGAGGGGTGCATGAGCAGTACTTC
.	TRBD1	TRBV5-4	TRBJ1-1	CAARRDRGLDTEAFF	TGTGCCGCACGGAGGGACAGGGGGTTGGACACTGAAGCTTTCTTT
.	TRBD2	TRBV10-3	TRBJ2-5	CAISESLTSGGEETQYF	TGTGCCATCAGTGAGTCTTTAACTAGCGGGGGCGAGGAGACCCAGTACTTC
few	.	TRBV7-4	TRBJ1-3	CASSSPVGNTIYF	TGTGCCAGCAGCTCACCAGTGGGAAACACCATATATTTT
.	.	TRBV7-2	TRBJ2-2	CASRGRDMGFSTGELFF	TGTGCCAGCAGAGGCCGGGACATGGGATTCAGTACCGGGGAGCTGTTTTTT
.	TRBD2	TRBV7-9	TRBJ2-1	CASSAGGTEQFF	TGTGCCAGCAGCGCCGGGGGGACTGAGCAGTTCTTC
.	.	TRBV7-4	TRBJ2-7	CASSSFRDNYEQYF	TGTGCCAGCAGCTCCTTCCGGGACAACTACGAGCAGTACTTC
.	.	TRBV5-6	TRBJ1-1	CASSFANEAFF	TGTGCCAGCAGCTTTGCGAATGAAGCTTTCTTT
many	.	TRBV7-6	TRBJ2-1	CASSLAGLDNEQFF	TGTGCCAGCAGCTTAGCGGGACTCGACAATGAGCAGTTCTTC
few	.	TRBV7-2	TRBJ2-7	CASSPPGQIYEQYF	TGTGCCAGCAGCCCACCGGGACAAATCTACGAGCAGTACTTC
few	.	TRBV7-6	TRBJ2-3	CASSLDEGLSTDTQYF	TGTGCCAGCAGCTTAGATGAGGGTCTTAGCACAGATACGCAGTATTTT
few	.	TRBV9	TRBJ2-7	CASSAENFYEQYF	TGTGCCAGCAGCGCTGAAAACTTCTACGAGCAGTACTTC
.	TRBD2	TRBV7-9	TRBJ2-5	CASSLGGLAVQETQYF	TGTGCCAGCAGCTTAGGGGGACTAGCGGTTCAAGAGACCCAGTACTTC
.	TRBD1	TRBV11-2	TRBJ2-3	CASSPRQGATDTQYF	TGTGCCAGCAGCCCTCGACAGGGAGCTACAGATACGCAGTATTTT
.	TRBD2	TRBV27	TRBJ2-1	CASSTGPSGSNEQFF	TGTGCCAGCTCCACGGGGCCTAGCGGGAGCAATGAGCAGTTCTTC
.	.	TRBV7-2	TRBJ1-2	CASSARRREENGYTF	TGTGCCAGCAGCGCCCGGCGGAGGGAGGAGAATGGCTACACCTTC
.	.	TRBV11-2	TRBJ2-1	CASSLDGGISYNEQFF	TGTGCCAGCAGCTTAGATGGAGGGATCTCCTACAATGAGCAGTTCTTC
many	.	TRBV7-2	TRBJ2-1	CATQTPQPLRSNEQFF	TGTGCCACCCAGACCCCTCAGCCCTTACGATCCAATGAGCAGTTCTTC
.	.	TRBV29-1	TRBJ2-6	CSVKTRSSGANVLTF	TGCAGCGTCAAAACCAGGAGCTCTGGGGCCAACGTCCTGACTTTC
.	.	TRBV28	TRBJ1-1	CASSETGSPTEAFF	TGTGCCAGCAGCGAAACGGGGTCCCCTACTGAAGCTTTCTTT
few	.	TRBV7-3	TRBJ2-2	CASSLTGGANTGELFF	TGTGCCAGCAGCTTAACAGGCGGGGCCAACACCGGGGAGCTGTTTTTT
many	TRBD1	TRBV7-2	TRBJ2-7	CASSTASDREKEQYF	TGTGCCAGCAGCACCGCATCAGACAGGGAAAAGGAGCAGTACTTC
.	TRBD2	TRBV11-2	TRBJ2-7	CASSLELAGLEQYF	TGTGCCAGCAGCTTAGAGCTAGCGGGGCTCGAGCAGTACTTC
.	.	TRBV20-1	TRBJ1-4	CSADNPGTNEKLFF	TGCAGTGCTGACAACCCGGGAACTAATGAAAAACTGTTTTTT
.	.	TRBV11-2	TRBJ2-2	CASSPDWRGGLNTGELFF	TGTGCCAGCAGCCCCGACTGGAGGGGGGGCCTGAACACCGGGGAGCTGTTTTTT
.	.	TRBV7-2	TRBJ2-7	CASSCHPHGDEQYF	TGTGCCAGCAGCTGCCACCCCCATGGCGACGAGCAGTACTTC
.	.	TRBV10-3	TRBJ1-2	CAISESKGNGYTF	TGTGCCATCAGTGAGTCGAAAGGGAATGGCTACACCTTC
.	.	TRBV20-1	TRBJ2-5	CSASNGILRAKTQYF	TGCAGTGCTAGCAATGGGATTCTCCGCGCGAAGACCCAGTACTTC
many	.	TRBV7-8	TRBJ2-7	CASSWETPGDTQYF	TGTGCCAGCAGCTGGGAAACCCCTGGCGACACGCAGTACTTC
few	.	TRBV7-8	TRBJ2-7	CASSVGPSGGYEQYF	TGTGCCAGCAGCGTGGGACCTTCCGGGGGCTACGAGCAGTACTTC
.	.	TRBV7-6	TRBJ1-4	CASSLEGRGTEKLFF	TGTGCCAGCAGCTTAGAGGGTAGGGGGACCGAAAAACTGTTTTTT
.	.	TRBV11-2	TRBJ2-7	CASSPRTHIEQYF	TGTGCCAGCAGCCCCCGTACCCACATAGAGCAGTACTTC
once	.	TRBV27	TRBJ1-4	CASRTVQNEKLFF	TGTGCCAGCAGGACAGTACAGAATGAAAAACTGTTTTTT
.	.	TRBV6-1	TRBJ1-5	CASKDRLNQPQHF	TGTGCCAGCAAGGACAGACTTAATCAGCCCCAGCATTTT
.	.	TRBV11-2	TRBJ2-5	CASSPGLLVETQYF	TGTGCCAGCAGCCCCGGTCTCTTGGTTGAGACCCAGTACTTC
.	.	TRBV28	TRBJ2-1	CASSLWPGNEQFF	TGTGCCAGCAGTTTATGGCCGGGCAATGAGCAGTTCTTC
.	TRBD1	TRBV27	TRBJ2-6	CASRDRGATSGANVLTF	TGTGCCAGCAGAGACAGGGGAGCAACCTCTGGGGCCAACGTCCTGACTTTC
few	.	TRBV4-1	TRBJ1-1	CASSRTMGPNTEAFF	TGCGCCAGCAGCCGAACGATGGGGCCGAACACTGAAGCTTTCTTT
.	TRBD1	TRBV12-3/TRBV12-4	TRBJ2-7	CASSLRQGASDQYF	TGTGCCAGCAGTTTAAGACAGGGGGCTTCCGATCAGTACTTC